This T cell receptor (beta chain) originates from a study of T cells in localized non-small cell lung cancer. Study-wide results and caveats: Adjacent lung was found to contain a median approximately 60 of the top 100 tumor clones.

Assay: immunoSEQ multiplex PCR; the TCRdb copy retains only in-frame clones and omits some. This table has tens of thousands of clones, 85% to 90% appearing once. CDR1 and CDR2 (germline): SGHRS, YFSETQ. The CDR3 covers 13 residues. The ends were cut back, 1 base at V and 1 base at J, with 6 bases in the middle. On this clone itself: Its antigen is as yet unknown.

Sequencing was performed on peripheral blood, taken before any cancer treatment. This TCR was recovered from a male donor at least 60 years old with stage I lung adenocarcinoma. This chain uses TRBV5-1 with TRBJ2-7, with D possibly matching TRBD1 (6 bases). The CDR3 region has the DNA TGCGCCAGCAGCTTGCAGGGGTCCTACGAGCAGTACTTC. Protein sequence: CASSLQGSYEQYF.